These T cell receptor beta chains were read from a single sample in a study of T-cell memory formation after mild COVID-19. TCRdb recomputed calls from the 5' RACE reads with MiXCR, one row per CDR3 protein. The sample yields roughly 600,000 distinct CDR3 sequences, roughly 17% seen once. Material for sequencing was PBMCs or a T cell subset sorted from them (not recorded which). Every receptor here comes from an adult woman who had mild COVID-19 (a few samples of this study predate the infection). Cell type and time point are not known. Both conserved end residues are part of each CDR3. The D gene is left open where the match is weak. Expanded clones get a size class; other rows say once, few or many, or leave the size out.

clone size	J gene	D gene	V gene	CDR3 DNA	CDR3 protein
few	TRBJ2-3	NA	TRBV6-6	TGTGCCAGCAGTTACTCCCAGGGCACAGATACGCAGTATTTT	CASSYSQGTDTQYF
few	TRBJ1-2	NA	TRBV5-1	TGCGCCAGCAGCTTGCAGGGAGACGCTAACTATGGCTACACCTTC	CASSLQGDANYGYTF
NA	TRBJ1-1	NA	TRBV12-3/TRBV12-4	TGTGCCAGCAGTTCCCGGCTTGGGAGCACTGAAGCTTTCTTT	CASSSRLGSTEAFF
NA	TRBJ2-7	NA	TRBV5-1	TGCGCCAGCAGCTTGGCCGCGACGGCGGGGTCTTACTACGAGCAGTACTTC	CASSLAATAGSYYEQYF
NA	TRBJ2-1	NA	TRBV3-1	TGTGCCAGCAGCCAAGGAACCCTGTTCTTC	CASSQGTLFF
few	TRBJ2-1	TRBD1	TRBV27	TGTGCCAGCAGTACATCCGGGACAGGGGTGAATGAGCAGTTCTTC	CASSTSGTGVNEQFF
many	TRBJ2-7	NA	TRBV12-3/TRBV12-4	TGTGCCAGCAGTGAGTACGAGCAGTACTTC	CASSEYEQYF
few	TRBJ1-2	NA	TRBV28	TGTGCCAGCAGGGAAGGCCTTGGCTACACCTTC	CASREGLGYTF
NA	TRBJ2-7	TRBD2	TRBV7-9	TGTGCCAGCAGCACTAGCGGTTACTACGAGCAGTACTTC	CASSTSGYYEQYF
few	TRBJ2-2	NA	TRBV7-9	TGTGCCAGCAGCGAGTCAACCAGGACGGGAGAGCTGTTTTTT	CASSESTRTGELFF
few	TRBJ1-1	NA	TRBV7-2	TGTGCCAGCAGCTTAGCGGAAGCATTGAACACTGAAGCTTTCTTT	CASSLAEALNTEAFF
NA	TRBJ2-7	NA	TRBV3-1	TGTGCCAGCAGCCAAGCCGAAGCCTACGAGCAGTACTTC	CASSQAEAYEQYF
NA	TRBJ2-7	TRBD1	TRBV19	TGTGCCAGTGGGACAGGGAACTACGAGCAGTACTTC	CASGTGNYEQYF